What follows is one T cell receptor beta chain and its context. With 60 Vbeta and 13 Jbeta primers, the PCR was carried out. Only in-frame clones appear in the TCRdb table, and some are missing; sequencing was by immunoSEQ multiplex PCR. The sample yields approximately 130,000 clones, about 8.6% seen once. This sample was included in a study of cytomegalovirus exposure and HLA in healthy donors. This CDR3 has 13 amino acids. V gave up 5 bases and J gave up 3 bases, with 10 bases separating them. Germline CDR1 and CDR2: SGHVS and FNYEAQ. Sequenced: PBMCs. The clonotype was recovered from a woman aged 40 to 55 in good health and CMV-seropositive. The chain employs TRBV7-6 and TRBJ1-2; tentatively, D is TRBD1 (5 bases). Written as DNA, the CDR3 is TGTGCCAGCAGCCGACAGAGAGACTATGGCTACACCTTC. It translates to CASSRQRDYGYTF. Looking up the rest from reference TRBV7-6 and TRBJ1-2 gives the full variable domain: GAGVSQSPRYKVTKRGQDVALRCDPISGHVSLYWYRQALGQGPEFLTYFNYEAQQDKSGLPNDRFSAERPEGSISTLTIQRTEQRDSAMYRCASSRQRDYGYTFGSGTRLTVV.